This TCR beta chain stems from a study of CD4 T cells in relation to SARS-CoV-2 and coronaviruses. Study findings and constraints: Pre-pandemic and post-infection samples never came from the same donor.

The ends were cut back, 0 bases at V and 7 bases at J, with 9 bases in the middle. The CDR3 has 13 residues. CDR1 and CDR2 from the germline V gene are LNHDA and SQIVND (reference sequence). CD4+ T cells from unexposed donors were obtained before the COVID-19 pandemic (2011-2018). The cells were cultured for over eight days before CD4+ T cells were isolated. As concerns this clone: As yet, its antigen is unknown.

Using immunoSEQ multiplex PCR, the repertoire was profiled, and TCRdb retains in-frame clones only, with some absent. The data contain about 23,000 clones, less than 85% of them singletons. The sequencing sample was made of CD4+ T cells from PBMCs, cultured in vitro. This rearrangement joins TRBV19 to TRBJ1-1; maybe TRBD1 (5 bases). The source is a human donor in good health. CDR3 in amino acids: CASSIEGGLEAFF. As DNA, the CDR3 is TGTGCCAGTAGTATAGAGGGGGGACTTGAAGCTTTCTTT.